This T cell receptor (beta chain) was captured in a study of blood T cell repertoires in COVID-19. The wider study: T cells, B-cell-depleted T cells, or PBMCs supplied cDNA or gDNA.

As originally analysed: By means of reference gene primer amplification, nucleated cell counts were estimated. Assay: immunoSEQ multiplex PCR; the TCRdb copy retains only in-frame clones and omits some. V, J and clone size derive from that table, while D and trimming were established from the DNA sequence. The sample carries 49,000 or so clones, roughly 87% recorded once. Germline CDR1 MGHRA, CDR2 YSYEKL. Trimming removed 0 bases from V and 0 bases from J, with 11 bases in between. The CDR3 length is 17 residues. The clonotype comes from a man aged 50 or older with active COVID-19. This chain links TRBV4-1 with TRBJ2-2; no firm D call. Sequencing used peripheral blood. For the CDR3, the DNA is TGCGCCAGCAGCCAAGAAAGATTGGCGGCGAACACCGGGGAGCTGTTTTTT. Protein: CASSQERLAANTGELFF.